What follows are 16 T cell receptor beta chains derived from one specimen sequenced in a study of cytomegalovirus exposure and HLA in healthy donors. The PCR ran on 60 Vbeta and 13 Jbeta primers. The data were produced by immunoSEQ multiplex PCR, yet TCRdb's version contains in-frame clones alone and is incomplete. Of 200,000 to 250,000 clones in the sample, roughly 83% are singletons; the top ten hold roughly 0.71%. The sequencing input was PBMCs. These receptors originate from a boy between 2 and 10 years old in good health and CMV-seronegative.

The chain uses TRBV9 and TRBJ2-3; 7 nucleotides match TRBD2. The germline V gene has CDR1 SGDLS and CDR2 YYNGEE. The CDR3 runs 14 residues. The V segment lost 2 bases and the J segment 5 bases; nucleotides outside the gene matches: 5. CDR3 DNA: TGTGCCAGCAGCGTGGGGACTATTGGAGATACGCAGTATTTT. Its translation is CASSVGTIGDTQYF. The whole variable domain, remainder taken from reference TRBV9 and TRBJ2-3, is DSGVTQTPKHLITATGQRVTLRCSPRSGDLSVYWYQQSLDQGLQFLIQYYNGEERAKGNILERFSAQQFPDLHSELNLSSLELGDSALYFCASSVGTIGDTQYFGPGTRLTVL.

The V and J genes are TRBV5-1 and TRBJ2-7; 11 bases line up with TRBD2. With V trimmed by 4 bases and J by 5 bases, 8 bases remained unmatched. In germline, CDR1 is SGHRS, CDR2 YFSETQ. The CDR3 consists of 15 residues. CDR3 sequence reads: CASSAGLAGSHEQYF. CDR3 coding DNA: TGCGCCAGCAGCGCCGGACTAGCGGGCTCTCACGAGCAGTACTTC.

The rearrangement links TRBV30 to TRBJ1-2; 8 nucleotides line up with TRBD1. Looked up from germline, CDR1 is GTSNPN and CDR2 is SVGIG (reference sequence). Trimming took 3 bases from V and 4 from J; bases not matched to a gene: 16. The CDR3 is 17 amino acids. The CDR3 nucleotides read TGTGCCTGGAGGATCGGAACCGGGACAGGCAATCGCTATGGCTACACCTTC. This sequence encodes CAWRIGTGTGNRYGYTF.

J is TRBJ2-1 and V is TRBV9; 7 bases match TRBD2. This CDR3 is 16 amino acids long. Germline assignment: CDR1 SGDLS and CDR2 YYNGEE. J gave up 0 bases and V 4 bases, and 7 bases lay outside the gene matches. The DNA for the CDR3 is TGTGCCAGCAGCCCAGGGACTATTAGCTCCTACAATGAGCAGTTCTTC. Its protein is CASSPGTISSYNEQFF.

The gene calls are TRBV6-5 and TRBJ2-7; tentatively, D is TRBD2 (7 bases). Trimming shortened V by 6 bases and J by 4 bases, and 19 bases separated the two germline ends. There are 15 residues in the CDR3. Germline loops: CDR1 MNHEY, CDR2 SVGAGI. The CDR3 nucleotides read TGTGCCAGCAGCGCCCCCGGGGGGCCGGGGTACGAGCAGTACTTC. This sequence encodes CASSAPGGPGYEQYF.

This chain connects TRBV10-3 to TRBJ2-3; 9 bases map to TRBD2. V dropped 3 bases and J dropped 2; count of bases not matched to a gene: 6. The CDR3 sequence is 16 residues long. Germline CDR1 and CDR2: ENHRY and SYGVKD. The CDR3: CAISDPGLADTDTQYF. In DNA form, the CDR3 reads TGTGCCATCAGTGATCCGGGACTAGCAGACACAGATACGCAGTATTTT.

V gene TRBV6-1 combines with J gene TRBJ2-7; the match to TRBD1 covers 11 bases. CDR3 length: 15 residues. Germline lookup yields CDR1 MNHNS and CDR2 SASEGT. V lost 3 bases and J lost 4; bases outside the gene matches: 5. The DNA of the CDR3 is TGTGCCAGCAGTGAGCCAGGGACAGGGGGGTACGAGCAGTACTTC. Translated, it gives CASSEPGTGGYEQYF.

This chain joins TRBV2 and TRBJ1-2; D is unclear. V lost 8 bases and J lost 0, with 13 bases in between. Germline CDR1 reads SNHLY; CDR2 reads FYNNEI. The CDR3 runs 14 residues. The CDR3 nucleotides are TGTGCCAGCGTTCCGCTGTCGGCTAACTATGGCTACACCTTC. It is translated as CASVPLSANYGYTF.

V usage is TRBV7-3 and J usage is TRBJ1-6; no clear D. Trimming removed 2 bases at V and 10 bases at J, with 12 bases between. The CDR3 totals 14 residues. Germline loops: CDR1 SGHTA, CDR2 FQGTGA. CDR3 sequence reads: CASSLSAGTSPLHF. The DNA of the CDR3 is TGTGCCAGCAGCTTATCGGCAGGAACATCACCCCTCCACTTT.

The chain links TRBV6-1 to TRBJ1-2; 9 nucleotides line up with TRBD1. Germline V gene data show CDR1 as MNHNS and CDR2 as SASEGT. J was trimmed by 2 bases and V by 2 bases; bases with no gene match: 6. The CDR3 loop spans 16 amino acids. CDR3 in amino acids: CASSEIGTGLNYGYTF. As DNA, the CDR3 is TGTGCCAGCAGTGAAATCGGGACAGGGCTGAACTATGGCTACACCTTC.

The chain has TRBV25-1 and TRBJ2-5; perhaps TRBD2 as D (6 bases). Trimming pared 4 bases from V and 1 base from J, leaving 19 bases between. CDR1 is MGHDK and CDR2 is SYGVNS in the germline V gene. The CDR3 is 17 residues long. This chain's CDR3 is CASSAGLVAELQETQYF. CDR3 DNA sequence: TGTGCCAGCAGTGCTGGGCTGGTAGCGGAGCTCCAAGAGACCCAGTACTTC.

The chain couples TRBV4-1 to TRBJ2-5, with D possibly TRBD1 on 6 matching bases. V was clipped by 8 bases and J by 1 base, with 14 bases between them. The CDR3 length is 14 residues. CDR1 and CDR2 from the germline V gene are MGHRA and YSYEKL. The CDR3 sequence is CASAPWDTQETQYF. The CDR3 region has the DNA TGCGCCAGCGCGCCTTGGGACACCCAAGAGACCCAGTACTTC.

The V call is TRBV18, the J call TRBJ2-2; 11 bases align to TRBD2. Per the germline V gene, CDR1 is KGHSH and CDR2 is LQKENI. Trimming at V came to 6 bases and at J to 4 bases, leaving 7 bases not matched to a gene. This CDR3 is 16 amino acids long. The CDR3 bases are TGTGCCAGCTCGCCCCTAGCGGGAGGTCTCACCGGGGAGCTGTTTTTT. This translates into CASSPLAGGLTGELFF. The entire variable domain, with the rest obtained from reference TRBV18 and TRBJ2-2, is as follows: NAGVMQNPRHLVRRRGQEARLRCSPMKGHSHVYWYRQLPEEGLKFMVYLQKENIIDESGMPKERFSAEFPKEGPSILRIQQVVRGDSAAYFCASSPLAGGLTGELFFGEGSRLTVL.

This sequence joins TRBV29-1 and TRBJ2-3, with 8 bases aligning to TRBD1. This CDR3 is 14 amino acids long. J was trimmed by 2 bases and V by 6 bases; bases with no gene match: 7. Looked up from germline, CDR1 is SQVTM and CDR2 is ANQGSEA. The CDR3 region is CSVGDRRYTDTQYF. CDR3 sequence (DNA): TGCAGCGTGGGGGACAGGAGGTACACAGATACGCAGTATTTT.

The chain recombines TRBV6-5 with TRBJ2-1, with a weak D call TRBD2 (7 bases). The CDR3 sequence is 14 residues long. V was pared by 2 bases and J by 7 bases, with 12 bases between. Germline V gene sequence: CDR1 MNHEY, CDR2 SVGAGI. The CDR3 spells CASSYLRGLNEQFF. CDR3 sequence (DNA): TGTGCCAGCAGTTACCTGCGGGGGCTGAATGAGCAGTTCTTC.

V is TRBV2 and J is TRBJ1-2, with 10 bases that match TRBD1. The CDR3 spans 12 residues. V dropped 10 bases and J dropped 6; count of bases not matched to a gene: 5. CDR1 and CDR2 from the germline V gene are SNHLY and FYNNEI. The CDR3 reads CATRQGADGYTF. The DNA of the CDR3 is TGTGCCACCCGACAGGGGGCAGATGGCTACACCTTC.